Each of the 12 T cell receptor beta chains below was sequenced from the same sample in a study of patients and donors after allogeneic stem cell transplantation. MiXCR was run by TCRdb on the RT-PCR reads, yielding one entry per CDR3 protein. The table has approximately 430,000 distinct CDR3 sequences, 16% seen once. Specimen: blood, either unsorted or a sorted T cell fraction (not recorded which). The source is a human donor who was either an allogeneic HSCT recipient or a stem cell or donor lymphocyte infusion donor (not recorded which). It is not recorded whose cells these are; they may come from a transplant donor.

This clonotype was found a few times. CDR3: CASSYWGQLTEAFF. The DNA for the CDR3 is TGTGCCAGCAGTTACTGGGGACAACTCACTGAAGCTTTCTTT. J is TRBJ1-1 and V is TRBV6-5, with a tentative D call TRBD1 (6 bases). The CDR3 contains 14 residues. Germline CDR1 is MNHEY and CDR2 is SVGAGI. Trimming shortened V by 1 base and J by 4 bases, and 10 bases separated the two germline ends.

This clonotype was observed a handful of times. V gene TRBV4-1 combines with J gene TRBJ2-2, with D possibly being TRBD1 (6 bases). The V end was cut by 5 bases, the J end by 6 bases, with 16 bases between. This CDR3 is 15 amino acids long. Germline V gene lookup returns CDR1 MGHRA and CDR2 YSYEKL. For the CDR3, the DNA is TGCGCCAGCAGCAACAGGGACGGAGGCGCCGGGGAGCTGTTTTTT. It specifies CASSNRDGGAGELFF.

This clonotype was observed a few times. The rearrangement uses TRBV29-1 and TRBJ1-6; D unresolved. The V and J ends lost 5 bases and 5 bases respectively, with 10 bases between them. The CDR3 spans 13 residues. Germline V gene lookup returns CDR1 SQVTM and CDR2 ANQGSEA. CDR3 loop: CSVSNGDNSPLHF. The CDR3 region has the DNA TGCAGCGTTTCAAACGGGGATAATTCACCCCTCCACTTT.

The genes are TRBV24-1 and TRBJ1-5; D call uncertain. The CDR3 is made up of 14 amino acids. Germline CDR1 and CDR2: KGHDR and SFDVKD. V lost 2 bases and J lost 7, with 11 bases in between. The chain's CDR3 is CATSDSGYGQPQHF. The CDR3 DNA sequence: TGTGCCACCAGTGATTCTGGGTATGGGCAGCCCCAGCATTTT.

This clonotype was seen at least ten times. The V call is TRBV27, the J call TRBJ2-7; D not certain. Germline V gene sequence: CDR1 MNHEY, CDR2 SMNVEV (reference sequence). V shed 4 bases and J shed 3 bases, with 4 bases lying between them. This CDR3 is 11 amino acids long. CDR3 amino acids: CASSSFYEQYF. CDR3 coding DNA: TGTGCCAGCAGTTCCTTCTACGAGCAGTACTTC.

The sample holds many counts of this clonotype. V usage is TRBV20-1 and J usage is TRBJ1-5; D possibly corresponds to TRBD1 (5 bases). V shed 1 base and J shed 5 bases, with 12 bases lying between them. Germline CDR1 DFQATT, CDR2 SNEGSKA (reference sequence). The CDR3 extends over 14 amino acids. The CDR3 is CSARGQGIDQPQHF. In DNA form, the CDR3 reads TGCAGTGCTAGAGGGCAGGGAATCGATCAGCCCCAGCATTTT.

The V and J genes are TRBV12-3 or TRBV12-4 and TRBJ2-5; D remains unclear. The CDR3 has 11 amino acids. Trimming took 6 bases from V and 9 from J, leaving 11 bases between them. Written as DNA, the CDR3 is TGTGCCAGCAGGATTTCTAGTGCCCAGTACTTC. This sequence encodes CASRISSAQYF.

V usage is TRBV11-2 and J usage is TRBJ2-3, with D tentatively TRBD2 (7 bases). CDR1 SGHAT and CDR2 FQNNGV come from the germline V gene. V was cut by 1 base and J by 3 bases, with 20 bases left in between. This CDR3 is built from 18 residues. CDR3 nucleotides: TGTGCCAGCAGCTTAGGTTCATTGGGGGGGGCGGCGACAGATACGCAGTATTTT. Its protein is CASSLGSLGGAATDTQYF.

Ten or more counts support this clonotype. The chain is built from TRBV12-3 or TRBV12-4 and TRBJ1-6; the D gene is possibly TRBD1 (6 bases). The ends were cut back, 7 bases at V and 5 bases at J, with 9 bases in the middle. The CDR3 has 13 residues. The CDR3 DNA sequence: TGTGCCAGCATGTACAGGGATAATTCACCCCTCCACTTT. Translating it yields CASMYRDNSPLHF.

This clonotype occurred a few times. V usage is TRBV11-1 and J usage is TRBJ2-3, with D possibly being TRBD2 (5 bases). V was shortened by 5 bases and J by 0 bases, with 21 bases between the two germline ends. The V gene's germline CDR1 is SGHAT and CDR2 FQDESV (reference sequence). The CDR3 runs to 18 residues. CDR3 coding DNA: TGTGCCAGCAGCCTACGGAAACCGGGATCCAAGAGCACAGATACGCAGTATTTT. Amino acids: CASSLRKPGSKSTDTQYF.

The chain carries TRBV5-1 and TRBJ2-5; D might be TRBD2 (5 bases). The length of the CDR3 is 15 residues. CDR1 and CDR2 from the germline V gene are SGHRS and YFSETQ. Trimming removed 1 base at V and 5 bases at J, with 15 bases between. The CDR3, as DNA: TGCGCCAGCAGCTTGATGCCTAGCATTTCCGAGACCCAGTACTTC. It is translated as CASSLMPSISETQYF.

This clonotype was detected only a few times. The gene calls are TRBV2 and TRBJ2-5; a weak D match, TRBD1 (6 bases). The CDR3 is made up of 13 amino acids. Trimming removed 8 bases from V and 2 bases from J, with 12 bases in between. CDR1 and CDR2 from the germline V gene are SNHLY and FYNNEI. CDR3 sequence: CASQPGQQETQYF. The CDR3 bases are TGTGCCAGCCAGCCGGGACAACAAGAGACCCAGTACTTC.